The present TCR beta chain was sequenced within a study of cytomegalovirus exposure and HLA in healthy donors. Study as a whole: Falling in the Caucasian-associated ancestry cluster were about 80% of under 450 genotyped donors.

This CDR3 has 13 amino acids. Trimming at V came to 2 bases and at J to 6 bases, leaving 1 base not matched to a gene. The germline CDR1 and CDR2 sequences are SQVTM and ANQGSEA. A multiplex PCR was run with 60 Vbeta primers and 13 Jbeta primers. The assay was immunoSEQ multiplex PCR, and TCRdb's table has in-frame clones only and misses some. The data hold 150,000 to 200,000 clones, with around 73% observed a single time. The sequence derives from a man aged 55 to 69 in good health and CMV-seronegative. Material for sequencing was PBMCs. The chain employs TRBV29-1 and TRBJ2-1, with 10 bases aligning to TRBD2. The CDR3 nucleotides are TGCAGCGTTGAAAGGACTAGCGGCAATGAGCAGTTCTTC. Protein product: CSVERTSGNEQFF.